The 9 T cell receptor beta chains below come from one sample, sequenced in a study of cytomegalovirus exposure and HLA in healthy donors. Vbeta (60) and Jbeta (13) primers were used in the PCR. Sequencing used immunoSEQ multiplex PCR; TCRdb keeps in-frame clones, though not all of them. The sample shows 150,000 to 180,000 clones, 65% to 85% of them seen only once. Sequenced sample: PBMCs. These receptors were taken from a woman between 40 and 50 years old in good health and CMV-seropositive.

This clone appeared a few times. The V and J genes are TRBV18 and TRBJ2-3; TRBD2 aligns across 12 bases. With 2 bases clipped from V and 4 bases from J, the junction kept 4 bases outside the gene matches. The CDR3 runs 16 residues. Germline assignment: CDR1 KGHSH and CDR2 LQKENI. This chain's CDR3 is CASSPMGLAGADTQYF. In nucleotides, the CDR3 is TGTGCCAGCTCACCAATGGGACTAGCGGGCGCAGATACGCAGTATTTT.

This clone came up a few times. The genes are TRBV29-1 and TRBJ2-5; D possibly corresponds to TRBD2 (6 bases). This CDR3 has 12 residues. Trimming removed 4 bases at V and 4 bases at J, with 10 bases between. Germline V CDR1 and CDR2: SQVTM, ANQGSEA. The CDR3 loop is CSVVALAETQYF. CDR3 nucleotide sequence: TGCAGCGTTGTTGCACTAGCAGAGACCCAGTACTTC.

J is TRBJ1-2 and V is TRBV5-6, with D tentatively TRBD1 (6 bases). From germline, CDR1 is SGHDT and CDR2 YYEEEE. CDR3 length equals 16 residues. Trimming left V 0 bases short and J 1 base short, with 13 bases between. The CDR3 DNA reads as TGTGCCAGCAGCTTGGTAAGACAGGTCTATAACTATGGCTACACCTTC. Its protein product is CASSLVRQVYNYGYTF. Full variable domain (outside the CDR3, taken from reference TRBV5-6 and TRBJ1-2): DAGVTQSPTHLIKTRGQQVTLRCSPKSGHDTVSWYQQALGQGPQFIFQYYEEEERQRGNFPDRFSGHQFPNYSSELNVNALLLGDSALYLCASSLVRQVYNYGYTFGSGTRLTVV.

J is TRBJ1-5 and V is TRBV7-9, with 8 bases identical to TRBD1. There are 17 residues in the CDR3. J was trimmed by 3 bases and V by 1 base; bases with no gene match: 8. CDR1 SEHNR and CDR2 FQNEAQ come from the germline V gene (reference sequence). The CDR3 reads CASSLELSDRANQPQHF. As DNA, the CDR3 is TGTGCCAGCAGCTTAGAGTTATCGGACAGGGCCAATCAGCCCCAGCATTTT.

The chain has TRBV13 and TRBJ2-1, with D uncertain. The length of the CDR3 is 13 residues. Germline V lookup: CDR1 PRHDT, CDR2 FYEKMQ (reference sequence). V was cut by 5 bases and J by 5 bases, with 10 bases left in between. This CDR3 is CASSPRYDNEQFF. In DNA form, the CDR3 reads TGTGCCAGCAGCCCCCGGTACGACAATGAGCAGTTCTTC. The full variable domain, completed using reference TRBV13 and TRBJ2-1, is AAGVIQSPRHLIKEKRETATLKCYPIPRHDTVYWYQQGPGQDPQFLISFYEKMQSDKGSIPDRFSAQQFSDYHSELNMSSLELGDSALYFCASSPRYDNEQFFGPGTRLTVL.

On this clone itself: An end of the junction does not agree with germline; a read error may underlie this. Distinct nucleotide sequences in the sample also encode this CDR3. The chain links TRBV18 to TRBJ1-1, with TRBD1 identical over 10 bases. CDR3 size: 14 residues. Per germline, CDR1 KGHSH and CDR2 LQKENI. CDR3: CASSLDRGLTEAFF. The DNA for the CDR3 is TGCGCCAGCTCACTAGACAGGGGGCTCACTGAAGCTTTCTTT.

This chain joins TRBV28 and TRBJ2-1; 9 bases fit TRBD2. The CDR3 runs 16 residues. CDR1 is MDHEN and CDR2 is SYDVKM in the germline V gene. V lost 1 base to trimming and J lost 1 base; unmatched junction nucleotides: 2. The CDR3 reads CASSLLAGGSYNEQFF. In nucleotides, the CDR3 is TGTGCCAGCAGTTTATTGGCGGGAGGGTCCTACAATGAGCAGTTCTTC.

The J gene is TRBJ2-2, the V gene TRBV29-1; possible D gene TRBD2, 5 bases. V lost 3 bases to trimming and J lost 1 base, with 6 bases between them. The CDR3 has 13 amino acids. In germline, CDR1 is SQVTM, CDR2 ANQGSEA. CDR3 in DNA: TGCAGCGTTGACGGGAAGAACACCGGGGAGCTGTTTTTT. This encodes CSVDGKNTGELFF.

The chain has TRBV27 and TRBJ2-1, with 12 nucleotides matching TRBD2. Losses at the gene ends were 3 bases for V and 9 bases for J; bases not matched to a gene: 3. The CDR3 extends over 14 amino acids. The germline V gene has CDR1 MNHEY and CDR2 SMNVEV (reference sequence). The CDR3 DNA reads as TGTGCCAGCAGTTTGCTAGCGGGAGGGGTTGAGCAGTTCTTC. Translation: CASSLLAGGVEQFF.